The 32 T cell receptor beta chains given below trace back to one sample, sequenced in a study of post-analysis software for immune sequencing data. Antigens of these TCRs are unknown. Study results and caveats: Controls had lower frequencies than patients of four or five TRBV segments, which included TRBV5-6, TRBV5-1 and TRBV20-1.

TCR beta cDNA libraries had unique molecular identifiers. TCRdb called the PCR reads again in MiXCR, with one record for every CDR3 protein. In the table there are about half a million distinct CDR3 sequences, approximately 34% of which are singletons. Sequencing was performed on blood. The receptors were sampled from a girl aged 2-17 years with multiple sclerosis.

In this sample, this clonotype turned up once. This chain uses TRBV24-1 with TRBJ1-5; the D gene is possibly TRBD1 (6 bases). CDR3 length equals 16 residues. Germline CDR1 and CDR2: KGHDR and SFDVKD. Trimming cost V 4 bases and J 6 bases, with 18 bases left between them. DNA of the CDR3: TGTGCCACCAGTGACCACCGGACAGTCGTCGGTCAGCCCCAGCATTTT. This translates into CATSDHRTVVGQPQHF.

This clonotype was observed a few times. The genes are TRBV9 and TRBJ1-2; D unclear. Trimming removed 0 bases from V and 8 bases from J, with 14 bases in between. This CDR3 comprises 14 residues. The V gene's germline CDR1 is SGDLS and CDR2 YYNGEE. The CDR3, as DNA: TGTGCCAGCAGCGTAGGGTCGGAGGGCGGCGGCTACACCTTC. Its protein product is CASSVGSEGGGYTF. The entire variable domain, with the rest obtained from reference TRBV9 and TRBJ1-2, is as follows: DSGVTQTPKHLITATGQRVTLRCSPRSGDLSVYWYQQSLDQGLQFLIQYYNGEERAKGNILERFSAQQFPDLHSELNLSSLELGDSALYFCASSVGSEGGGYTFGSGTRLTVV.

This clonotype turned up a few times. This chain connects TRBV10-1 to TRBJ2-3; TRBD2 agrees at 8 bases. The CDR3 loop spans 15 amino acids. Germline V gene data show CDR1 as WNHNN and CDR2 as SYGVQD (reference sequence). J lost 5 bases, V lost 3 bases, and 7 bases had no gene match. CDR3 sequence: CASSDPAGAVDTQYF. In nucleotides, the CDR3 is TGCGCCAGCAGTGACCCAGCGGGGGCGGTAGATACGCAGTATTTT.

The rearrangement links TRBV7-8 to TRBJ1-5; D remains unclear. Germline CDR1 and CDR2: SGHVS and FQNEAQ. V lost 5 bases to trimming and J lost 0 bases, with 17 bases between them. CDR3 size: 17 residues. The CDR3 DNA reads TGTGCCAGCAGCCCCCGAGTATTTGTAGATAGCAATCAGCCCCAGCATTTT. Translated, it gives CASSPRVFVDSNQPQHF.

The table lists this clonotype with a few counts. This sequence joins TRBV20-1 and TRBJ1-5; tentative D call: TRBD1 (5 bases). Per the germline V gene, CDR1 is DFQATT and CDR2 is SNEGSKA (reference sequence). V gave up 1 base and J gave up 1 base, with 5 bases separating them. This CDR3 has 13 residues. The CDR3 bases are TGCAGTGCTAGAGGACAGAGCAATCAGCCCCAGCATTTT. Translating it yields CSARGQSNQPQHF.

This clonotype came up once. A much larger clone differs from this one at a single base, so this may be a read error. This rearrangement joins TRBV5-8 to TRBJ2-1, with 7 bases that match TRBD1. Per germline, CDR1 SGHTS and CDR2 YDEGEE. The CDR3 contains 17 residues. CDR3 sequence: CAGSSTYPGQTDNEQFF. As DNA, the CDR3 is TGTGCCGGCAGTTCCACTTATCCGGGACAGACCGACAATGAGCAGTTCTTC.

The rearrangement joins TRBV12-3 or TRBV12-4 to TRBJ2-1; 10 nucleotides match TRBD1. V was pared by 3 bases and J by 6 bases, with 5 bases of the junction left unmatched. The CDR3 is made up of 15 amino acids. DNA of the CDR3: TGTGCCAGCAGTTTTGGGACAGGGGAGGCCAATGAGCAGTTCTTC. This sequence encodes CASSFGTGEANEQFF.

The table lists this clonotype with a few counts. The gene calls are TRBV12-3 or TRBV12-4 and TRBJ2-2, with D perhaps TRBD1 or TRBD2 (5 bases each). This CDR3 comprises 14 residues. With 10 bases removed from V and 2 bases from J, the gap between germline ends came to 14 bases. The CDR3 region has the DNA TGTGCCACCACCGGGACGATAAACACCGGGGAGCTGTTTTTT. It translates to CATTGTINTGELFF.

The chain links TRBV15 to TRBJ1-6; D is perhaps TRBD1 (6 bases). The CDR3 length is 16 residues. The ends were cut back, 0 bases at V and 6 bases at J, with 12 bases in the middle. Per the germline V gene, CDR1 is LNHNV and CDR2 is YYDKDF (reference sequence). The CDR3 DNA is TGTGCCACCAGCAGAGATCCTTCCAGGGGTAATTCACCCCTCCACTTT. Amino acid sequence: CATSRDPSRGNSPLHF.

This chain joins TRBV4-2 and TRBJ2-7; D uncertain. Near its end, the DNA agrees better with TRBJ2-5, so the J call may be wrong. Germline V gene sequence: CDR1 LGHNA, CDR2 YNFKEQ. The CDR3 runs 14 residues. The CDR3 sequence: CASSLGRAGETQYF. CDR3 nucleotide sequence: TGTGCCAGCAGCCTAGGACGAGCTGGAGAGACCCAGTACTTC.

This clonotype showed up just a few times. In DNA, the CDR3 is TGCAGTGCTAGAGTGGGACAGGGTCTATGGACAGATACGCAGTATTTT. This sequence encodes CSARVGQGLWTDTQYF. The J gene is TRBJ2-3, the V gene TRBV20-1; 9 bases are shared with TRBD1. The CDR3 runs to 16 residues. After removal of 1 base from V and 3 bases from J, the junction contained 8 bases not matched to a gene. Germline lookup yields CDR1 DFQATT and CDR2 SNEGSKA (reference sequence).

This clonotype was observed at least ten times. The CDR3 here is CASSYGRTYEQYF. The CDR3 DNA is TGTGCCAGCAGTTACGGCCGTACCTACGAGCAGTACTTC. V usage is TRBV6-5 and J usage is TRBJ2-7; D is unclear. Germline-derived CDR1 and CDR2 are MNHEY and SVGAGI. This CDR3 region has 13 residues. V lost 2 bases and J 2 bases, leaving 7 bases between the germline ends.

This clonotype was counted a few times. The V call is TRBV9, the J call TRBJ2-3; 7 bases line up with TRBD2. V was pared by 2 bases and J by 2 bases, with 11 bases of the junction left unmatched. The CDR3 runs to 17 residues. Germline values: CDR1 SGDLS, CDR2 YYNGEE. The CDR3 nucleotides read TGTGCCAGCAGCGTCGGAGGCGGCGGGGGAGCCACAGATACGCAGTATTTT. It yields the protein CASSVGGGGGATDTQYF.

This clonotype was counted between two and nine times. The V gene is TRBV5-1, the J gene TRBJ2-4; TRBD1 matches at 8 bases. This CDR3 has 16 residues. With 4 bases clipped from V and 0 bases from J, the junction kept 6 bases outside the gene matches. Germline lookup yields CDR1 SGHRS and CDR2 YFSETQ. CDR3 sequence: CASSLWTGSAKNIQYF. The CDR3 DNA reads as TGCGCCAGCAGCCTATGGACAGGGTCAGCCAAAAACATTCAGTACTTC.

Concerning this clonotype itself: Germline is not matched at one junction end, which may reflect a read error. The DNA for the CDR3 is TGTGCCGGCAGCCCCGCGGTAGCGGGGTACACAGATACGCAGTATTTT. Protein product: CAGSPAVAGYTDTQYF. The genes are TRBV7-9 and TRBJ2-3; 8 positions match TRBD2. The CDR3 extends over 16 amino acids. Germline CDR1 reads SEHNR; CDR2 reads FQNEAQ (reference sequence).

CDR3 loop: CSAPGMDSGYGYTF. As DNA, the CDR3 is TGCAGTGCTCCCGGGATGGACAGTGGCTATGGCTACACCTTC. The chain couples TRBV20-1 to TRBJ1-2, with a tentative D call TRBD1 (6 bases). The CDR3 sequence is 14 residues long. The V gene's germline CDR1 is DFQATT and CDR2 SNEGSKA (reference sequence). V was trimmed by 5 bases and J by 4 bases, leaving 17 bases between them.

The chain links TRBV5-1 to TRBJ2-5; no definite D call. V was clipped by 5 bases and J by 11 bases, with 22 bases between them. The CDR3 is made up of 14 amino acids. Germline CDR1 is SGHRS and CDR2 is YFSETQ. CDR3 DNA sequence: TGCGCCAGCAGTATGCCAGGTCCCCACAATGAGCAGTACTTC. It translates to CASSMPGPHNEQYF.

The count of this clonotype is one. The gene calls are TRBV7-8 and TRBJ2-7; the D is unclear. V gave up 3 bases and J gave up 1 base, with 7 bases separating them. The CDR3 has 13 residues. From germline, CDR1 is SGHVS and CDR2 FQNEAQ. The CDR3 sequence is CASSFESSYEQYF. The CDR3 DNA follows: TGTGCCAGCAGCTTCGAATCTTCCTACGAGCAGTACTTC.

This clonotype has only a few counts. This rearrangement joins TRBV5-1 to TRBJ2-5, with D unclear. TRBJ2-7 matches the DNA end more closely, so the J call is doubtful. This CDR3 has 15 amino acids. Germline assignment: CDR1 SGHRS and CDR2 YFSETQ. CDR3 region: CASSLDPALSYEQYF. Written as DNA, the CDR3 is TGCGCCAGCAGCTTGGACCCGGCGCTCTCCTACGAGCAGTACTTC.

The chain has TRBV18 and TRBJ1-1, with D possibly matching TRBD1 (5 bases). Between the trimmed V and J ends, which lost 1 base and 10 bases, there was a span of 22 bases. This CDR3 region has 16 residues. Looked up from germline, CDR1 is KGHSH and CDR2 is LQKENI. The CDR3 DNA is TGTGCCAGCTCACCACTTTTGACGGACACTCCGGAGGGAGCTTTCTTT. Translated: CASSPLLTDTPEGAFF. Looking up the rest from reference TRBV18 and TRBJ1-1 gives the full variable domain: NAGVMQNPRHLVRRRGQEARLRCSPMKGHSHVYWYRQLPEEGLKFMVYLQKENIIDESGMPKERFSAEFPKEGPSILRIQQVVRGDSAAYFCASSPLLTDTPEGAFFGQGTRLTVV.

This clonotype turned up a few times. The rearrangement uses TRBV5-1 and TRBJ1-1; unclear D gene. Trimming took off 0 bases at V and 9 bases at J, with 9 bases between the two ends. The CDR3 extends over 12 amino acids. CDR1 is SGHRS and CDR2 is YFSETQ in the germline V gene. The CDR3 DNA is TGCGCCAGCAGCTTGGATTTACAGAAAGCTTTCTTT. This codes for CASSLDLQKAFF. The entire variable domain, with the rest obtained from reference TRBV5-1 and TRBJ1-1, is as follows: KAGVTQTPRYLIKTRGQQVTLSCSPISGHRSVSWYQQTPGQGLQFLFEYFSETQRNKGNFPGRFSGRQFSNSRSEMNVSTLELGDSALYLCASSLDLQKAFFGQGTRLTVV.

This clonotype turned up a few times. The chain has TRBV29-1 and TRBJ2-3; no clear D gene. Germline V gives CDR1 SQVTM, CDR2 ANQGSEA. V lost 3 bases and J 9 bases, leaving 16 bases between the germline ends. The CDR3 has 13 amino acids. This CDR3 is CSVDVGVIGTQYF. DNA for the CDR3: TGCAGCGTTGACGTTGGGGTTATTGGAACGCAGTATTTT.

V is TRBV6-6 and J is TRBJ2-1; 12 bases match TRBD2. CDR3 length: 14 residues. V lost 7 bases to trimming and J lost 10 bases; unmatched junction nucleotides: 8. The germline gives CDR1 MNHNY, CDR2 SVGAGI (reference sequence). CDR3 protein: CASNLAGGQREQFF. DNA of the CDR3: TGTGCCAGCAATCTAGCGGGGGGGCAGAGGGAGCAGTTCTTC.

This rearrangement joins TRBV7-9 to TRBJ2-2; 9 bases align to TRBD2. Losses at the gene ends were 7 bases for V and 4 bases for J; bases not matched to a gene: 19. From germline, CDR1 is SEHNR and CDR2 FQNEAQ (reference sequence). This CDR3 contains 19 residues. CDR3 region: CASTTAVASGTGGTGELFF. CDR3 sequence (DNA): TGTGCCAGCACCACAGCGGTGGCTAGCGGGACGGGCGGCACCGGGGAGCTGTTTTTT.

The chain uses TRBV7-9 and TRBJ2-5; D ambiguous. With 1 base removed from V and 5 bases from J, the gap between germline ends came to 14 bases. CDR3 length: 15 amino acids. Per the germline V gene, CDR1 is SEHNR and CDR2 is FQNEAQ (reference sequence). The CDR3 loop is CASSLGLEFSETQYF. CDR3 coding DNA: TGTGCCAGCAGCTTAGGACTCGAGTTCTCGGAGACCCAGTACTTC.

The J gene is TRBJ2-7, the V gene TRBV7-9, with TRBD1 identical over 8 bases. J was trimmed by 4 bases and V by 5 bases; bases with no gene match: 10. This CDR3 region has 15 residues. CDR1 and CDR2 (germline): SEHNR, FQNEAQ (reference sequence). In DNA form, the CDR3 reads TGTGCCAGCAGCCAGAACAGGGGGTCCGTTTACGAGCAGTACTTC. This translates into CASSQNRGSVYEQYF.

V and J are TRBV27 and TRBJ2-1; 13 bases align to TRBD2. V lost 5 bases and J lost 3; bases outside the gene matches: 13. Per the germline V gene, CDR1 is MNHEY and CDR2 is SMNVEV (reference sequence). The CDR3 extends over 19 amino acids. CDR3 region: CASSPRTSGGRSYYNEQFF. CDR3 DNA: TGTGCCAGCAGTCCTCGGACTAGCGGGGGCCGTTCGTACTACAATGAGCAGTTCTTC.

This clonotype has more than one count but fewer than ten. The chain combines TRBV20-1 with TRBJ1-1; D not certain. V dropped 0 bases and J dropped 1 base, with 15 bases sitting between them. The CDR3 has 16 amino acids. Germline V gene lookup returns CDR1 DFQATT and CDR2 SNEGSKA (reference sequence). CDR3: CSARDPAKATNTEAFF. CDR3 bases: TGCAGTGCTAGAGATCCGGCCAAGGCTACGAACACTGAAGCTTTCTTT.

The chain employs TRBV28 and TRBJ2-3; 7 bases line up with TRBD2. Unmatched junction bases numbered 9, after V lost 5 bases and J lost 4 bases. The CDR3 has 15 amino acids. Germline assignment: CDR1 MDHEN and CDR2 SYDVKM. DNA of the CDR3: TGTGCCAGCAGTCAAAGCGGGGACCGCGCAGATACGCAGTATTTT. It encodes CASSQSGDRADTQYF.

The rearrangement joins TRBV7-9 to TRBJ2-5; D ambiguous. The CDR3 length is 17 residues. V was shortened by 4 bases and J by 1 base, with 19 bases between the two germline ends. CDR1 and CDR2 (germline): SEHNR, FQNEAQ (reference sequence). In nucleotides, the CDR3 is TGTGCCAGCAGCTACGGTTTGGCAGGTGGGGTCCAAGAGACCCAGTACTTC. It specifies CASSYGLAGGVQETQYF.

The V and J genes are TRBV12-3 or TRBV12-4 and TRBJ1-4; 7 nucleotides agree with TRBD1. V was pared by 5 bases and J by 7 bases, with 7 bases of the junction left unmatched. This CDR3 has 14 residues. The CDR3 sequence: CASSPSPGGEKLFF. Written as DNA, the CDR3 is TGTGCCAGCAGTCCATCCCCAGGGGGTGAAAAACTGTTTTTT.

CDR3 nucleotide sequence: TGTGCCAACAGTCTTACTCCCGGGACAGGCTACACAGATACGCAGTATTTT. It codes for CANSLTPGTGYTDTQYF. The rearrangement uses TRBV7-8 and TRBJ2-3, with TRBD1 matching 8 bases. This CDR3 region has 17 residues. Looked up from germline, CDR1 is SGHVS and CDR2 is FQNEAQ. After removal of 10 bases from V and 2 bases from J, the junction contained 17 bases not matched to a gene.